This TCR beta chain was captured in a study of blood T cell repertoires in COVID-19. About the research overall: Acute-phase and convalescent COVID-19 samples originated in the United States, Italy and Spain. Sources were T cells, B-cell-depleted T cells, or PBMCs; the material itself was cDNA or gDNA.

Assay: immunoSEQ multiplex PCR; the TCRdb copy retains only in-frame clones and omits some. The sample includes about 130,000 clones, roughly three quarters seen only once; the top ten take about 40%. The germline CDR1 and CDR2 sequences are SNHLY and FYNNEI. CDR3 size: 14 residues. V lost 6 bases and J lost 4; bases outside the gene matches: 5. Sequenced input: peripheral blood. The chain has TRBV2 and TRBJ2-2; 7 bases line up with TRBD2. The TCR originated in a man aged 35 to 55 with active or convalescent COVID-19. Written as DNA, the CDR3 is TGTGCCAGCAGAAAATCGGGGGGCACCGGGGAGCTGTTTTTT. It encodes CASRKSGGTGELFF. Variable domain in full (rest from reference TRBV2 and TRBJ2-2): EPEVTQTPSHQVTQMGQEVILRCVPISNHLYFYWYRQILGQKVEFLVSFYNNEISEKSEIFDDQFSVERPDGSNFTLKIRSTKLEDSAMYFCASRKSGGTGELFFGEGSRLTVL.